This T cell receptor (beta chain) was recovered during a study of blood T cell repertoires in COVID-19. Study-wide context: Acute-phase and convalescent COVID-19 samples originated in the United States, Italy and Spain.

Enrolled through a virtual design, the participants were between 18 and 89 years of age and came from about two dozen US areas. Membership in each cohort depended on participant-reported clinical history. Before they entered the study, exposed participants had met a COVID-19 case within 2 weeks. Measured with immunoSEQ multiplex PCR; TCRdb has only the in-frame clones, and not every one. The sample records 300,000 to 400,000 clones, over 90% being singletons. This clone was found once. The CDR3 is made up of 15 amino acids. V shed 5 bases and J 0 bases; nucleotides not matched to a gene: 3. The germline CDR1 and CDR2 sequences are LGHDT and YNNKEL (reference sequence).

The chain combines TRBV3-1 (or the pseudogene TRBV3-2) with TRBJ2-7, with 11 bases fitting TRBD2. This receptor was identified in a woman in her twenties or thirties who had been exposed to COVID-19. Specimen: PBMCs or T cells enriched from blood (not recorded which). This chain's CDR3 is CASSRGLAVSYEQYF. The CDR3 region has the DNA TGTGCCAGCAGCAGGGGACTAGCGGTCTCCTACGAGCAGTACTTC.